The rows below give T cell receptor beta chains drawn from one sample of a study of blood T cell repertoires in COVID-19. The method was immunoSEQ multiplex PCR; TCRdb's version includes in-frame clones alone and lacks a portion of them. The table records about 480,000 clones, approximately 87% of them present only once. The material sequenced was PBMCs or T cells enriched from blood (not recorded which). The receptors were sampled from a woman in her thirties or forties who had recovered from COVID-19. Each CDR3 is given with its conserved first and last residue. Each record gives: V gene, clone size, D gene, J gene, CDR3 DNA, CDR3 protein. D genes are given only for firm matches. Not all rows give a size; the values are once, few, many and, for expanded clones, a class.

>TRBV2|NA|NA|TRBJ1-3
TGTGCCAGCAGTGAAGGGCGCGGGGGCCCAAACACCATATATTTT
CASSEGRGGPNTIYF
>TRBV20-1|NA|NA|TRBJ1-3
TGCAGTGCCAGTTTCGGGAGCTCTGGAAACACCATATATTTT
CSASFGSSGNTIYF
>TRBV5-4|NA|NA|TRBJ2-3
TGTGCCAGCAGCGGCGAGGGAGCGCCGCAGTATTTT
CASSGEGAPQYF
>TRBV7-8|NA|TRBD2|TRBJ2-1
TGTGCCAGCAGCCTGGGGCGTAGCGGGCCTAACAATGAGCAGTTCTTC
CASSLGRSGPNNEQFF
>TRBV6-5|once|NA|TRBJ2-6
TGTGCCAGCAGTTACGACAGAGCAGGGGCCAACGTCCTGACTTTC
CASSYDRAGANVLTF
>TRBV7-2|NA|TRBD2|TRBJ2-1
TGTGCCAGCAGCTTCCCGACTAGCGGGACGCCCTCCTACAATGAGCAGTTCTTC
CASSFPTSGTPSYNEQFF
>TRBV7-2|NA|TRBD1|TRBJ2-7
TGTGCCAGCAGCTTAGTAACGGGACAGGGTGCCTACGAGCAGTACTTC
CASSLVTGQGAYEQYF
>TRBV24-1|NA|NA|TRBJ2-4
TGTGCCACCAGTGACTTACACGGGTCAGGGAACATAGCCAAAAACATTCAGTACTTC
CATSDLHGSGNIAKNIQYF
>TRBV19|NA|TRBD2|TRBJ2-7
TGTGCCAGTAGTTTGGGTCCCGACTCTAGCGGAAGCTCCTACGAGCAGTACTTC
CASSLGPDSSGSSYEQYF
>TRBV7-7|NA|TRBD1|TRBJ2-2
TGTGCCAGCAGCTTCTCACAGGGGGCCACCGGGGAGCTGTTTTTT
CASSFSQGATGELFF
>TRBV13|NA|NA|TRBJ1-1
TGTGCCAGCAGGAGGATAATGAACACTGAAGCTTTCTTT
CASRRIMNTEAFF
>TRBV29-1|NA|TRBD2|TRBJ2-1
TGCAGCGCGGGACTAGCCAATGAGCAGTTCTTC
CSAGLANEQFF
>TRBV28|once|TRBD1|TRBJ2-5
TGTGCCAGCAGTGGGGGGCCCCGGACAGGGGTAGTAGAGACCCAGTACTTC
CASSGGPRTGVVETQYF
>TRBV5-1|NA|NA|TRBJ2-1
TGCGCCAGCAGCTTAGATCAGGGTTTTGAGCAGTTCTTC
CASSLDQGFEQFF
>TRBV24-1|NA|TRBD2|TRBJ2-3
TGTGCCACCAGTGGGACAGCGGGAGTGGGGTGGACAGATACGCAGTATTTT
CATSGTAGVGWTDTQYF
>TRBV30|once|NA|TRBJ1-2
TGTGCCTGGAGTGCGGGAGGGTATGGCTACACCTTC
CAWSAGGYGYTF
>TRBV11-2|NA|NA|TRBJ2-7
TGTGCCAGCAGCAAAGGGGGAGAGCAGTACTTC
CASSKGGEQYF
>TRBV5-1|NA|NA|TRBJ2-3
TGCGCCAGCAGAAATGGACAGAGCACAGATACGCAGTATTTT
CASRNGQSTDTQYF
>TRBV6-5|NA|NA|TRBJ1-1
TGTGCCAGCAGTTACGGGAATAGGGGGAACACTGAAGCTTTCTTT
CASSYGNRGNTEAFF
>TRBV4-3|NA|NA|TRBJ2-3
TGCGCCAGCAGCCAAGATACCGCAGGGATCACAGATACGCAGTATTTT
CASSQDTAGITDTQYF